This is a list of T cell receptor beta chains from one sample in a study of cytomegalovirus exposure and HLA in healthy donors. Measured with immunoSEQ multiplex PCR; TCRdb has only the in-frame clones, and not every one. The sample yields about 150,000 clones, roughly 92% seen once. Input material: PBMCs. Every receptor here comes from a young man in good health and CMV-seronegative. CDR3s include the opening cysteine and the closing phenylalanine or tryptophan. The D gene is left open where the match is weak. Size tells how often a clone was seen (once, few, many) or the class of an expanded clone, and some rows leave it out.

V	size	J	length	D	DNA	CDR3
TRBV7-9	once	TRBJ1-1	16	TRBD1	TGTGCCAGCAGCTCCACAGGGGGCCTGGGGAACACTGAAGCTTTCTTT	CASSSTGGLGNTEAFF
TRBV5-1	.	TRBJ2-3	19	.	TGCGCCAGCAGCTTGGAGCTGGAACTAGCCCGGCACAGCACAGATACGCAGTATTTT	CASSLELELARHSTDTQYF
TRBV6-5	.	TRBJ1-4	16	.	TGTGCCAGCAGTTACTCCGGTTTCCCTACTAATGAAAAACTGTTTTTT	CASSYSGFPTNEKLFF
TRBV10-2	.	TRBJ1-1	13	.	TGCGCCAGCAGGCCAGGGGTTGGCACTGAAGCTTTCTTT	CASRPGVGTEAFF
TRBV7-9	.	TRBJ1-2	16	.	TGTGCCAGCAGCTTAGAAGTCAGGGGCATTAACTATGGCTACACCTTC	CASSLEVRGINYGYTF
TRBV5-1	.	TRBJ2-1	15	TRBD1	TGCGCCAGCAGCCCCGGACAGGGTGCCTACAATGAGCAGTTCTTC	CASSPGQGAYNEQFF
TRBV9	.	TRBJ2-1	19	TRBD1	TGTGCCAGCAGCGGGACAGGGGGGAGAGGCGAGGTGTCCTACAATGAGCAGTTCTTC	CASSGTGGRGEVSYNEQFF
TRBV27	.	TRBJ1-4	16	TRBD1	TGTGCCAGCAGTCCAACAGGGGGTCGGACTAATGAAAAACTGTTTTTT	CASSPTGGRTNEKLFF
TRBV6-5	.	TRBJ1-2	11	TRBD1	TGTGCCAGCCCGAGGACAGGTGGCTACACCTTC	CASPRTGGYTF
TRBV2	once	TRBJ1-1	15	.	TGTGCCAGCACGGTCAGGGGATGGTTTAACACTGAAGCTTTCTTT	CASTVRGWFNTEAFF
TRBV9	.	TRBJ2-1	13	TRBD2	TGTGCCAGCAGCGTGACTAGCAAGGATGAGCAGTTCTTC	CASSVTSKDEQFF
TRBV5-1	.	TRBJ1-1	13	.	TGCGCCAGCAGCTTCACTAGGAACACTGAAGCTTTCTTT	CASSFTRNTEAFF
TRBV5-4	few	TRBJ2-1	18	TRBD2	TGTGCCAGCAGCTCTGGGACTAGCGGGGTAAGCTCCTACAATGAGCAGTTCTTC	CASSSGTSGVSSYNEQFF
TRBV2	.	TRBJ1-4	15	TRBD1	TGTGCCAGCCGGAGGTACAGGGGGCTGAATGAAAAACTGTTTTTT	CASRRYRGLNEKLFF
TRBV7-9	once	TRBJ2-7	13	TRBD1	TGTGCCAGTTGGGGACAGCCCTTTGGAGAGCAGTACTTC	CASWGQPFGEQYF
TRBV7-9	.	TRBJ1-4	14	.	TGTGCCAGCAGCGCGCAGGGCACTAATGAAAAACTGTTTTTT	CASSAQGTNEKLFF
TRBV11-2	.	TRBJ2-1	19	TRBD2	TGTGCCAGCAGCTTAGGCGGACTAGCGGGGGGGAGCTCCTACAATGAGCAGTTCTTC	CASSLGGLAGGSSYNEQFF
TRBV29-1	.	TRBJ1-1	13	TRBD1	TGCAGCGCCGGACAGGGCACGAACACTGAAGCTTTCTTT	CSAGQGTNTEAFF
TRBV27	.	TRBJ1-3	15	TRBD1	TGTGCCAGCAGTTTCAATTGGGACAGTGGAAACACCATATATTTT	CASSFNWDSGNTIYF
TRBV5-6	.	TRBJ2-1	19	.	TGTGCCAGCAGCTTGATTTCATGGAGAACAGGGTTCTCCTACAATGAGCAGTTCTTC	CASSLISWRTGFSYNEQFF
TRBV11-2	once	TRBJ2-1	15	TRBD2	TGTGCCAGCAGCTATGGACTAGCGGGAGGGCCGGTGCAGTTCTTC	CASSYGLAGGPVQFF
TRBV7-9	.	TRBJ1-1	12	.	TGTGCCAGCAGCTTACACAGCACTGAAGCTTTCTTT	CASSLHSTEAFF
TRBV21-1	.	TRBJ2-7	14	.	TGTGCCAGCAGCAAAGCTGGACAGGACTACGAGCAGTACTTC	CASSKAGQDYEQYF
TRBV4-1	.	TRBJ2-1	15	.	TGCGCCAGCAGCCTGAGACAGAGCTCCTACAATGAGCAGTTCTTC	CASSLRQSSYNEQFF
TRBV4-2	.	TRBJ1-4	15	TRBD1	TGTGCCAGCAGCCAAGTTGGACAGGGCATTGAAAAACTGTTTTTT	CASSQVGQGIEKLFF
TRBV9	once	TRBJ1-5	16	.	TGTGCCAGCAGCGTAGACCCGGGGAGCTCCAATCAGCCCCAGCATTTT	CASSVDPGSSNQPQHF
TRBV28	.	TRBJ2-1	15	TRBD1	TGTGCCAGCAGACTTGGGACAGGGGGCAGGAATGAGCAGTTCTTC	CASRLGTGGRNEQFF
TRBV6-6	.	TRBJ2-7	12	.	TGTGCCAGCAGGGGCCAAACCTACGAGCAGTACTTC	CASRGQTYEQYF
TRBV27	few	TRBJ2-2	16	TRBD1	TGTGCCAGCAGTCCCGGACAGGACCCGAACACCGGGGAGCTGTTTTTT	CASSPGQDPNTGELFF
TRBV27	.	TRBJ1-4	16	TRBD1	TGTGCCAACCGACGGGACAGGGACCCAACTAATGAAAAACTGTTTTTT	CANRRDRDPTNEKLFF
TRBV27	.	TRBJ2-5	13	.	TGTGCCAGCAGTTTTTCAGGGGTAGAGACCCAGTACTTC	CASSFSGVETQYF
TRBV7-2	.	TRBJ1-1	16	.	TGTGCCAGCAGCGCCCCTTGGACTTACCCAAACACTGAAGCTTTCTTT	CASSAPWTYPNTEAFF
TRBV6-6	.	TRBJ2-5	14	TRBD2	TGTGCCAGCAGTCGAGCGGGAGGGGGGGAGACCCAGTACTTC	CASSRAGGGETQYF
TRBV30	.	TRBJ2-2	16	TRBD2	TGTGCCTGGAGTGTACGACTAGCGGGAAACACCGGGGAGCTGTTTTTT	CAWSVRLAGNTGELFF
TRBV2	.	TRBJ2-3	14	TRBD2	TGTGCCACGGTTGGGCGGGAGGGGGGAGATACGCAGTATTTT	CATVGREGGDTQYF
TRBV6-1	.	TRBJ1-4	17	.	TGTGCCAGCAGTGACAGCAGGGGATCGGGGGGGCAAGAAAAACTGTTTTTT	CASSDSRGSGGQEKLFF
TRBV5-1	.	TRBJ1-1	13	.	TGCGCCAGCAGCTGGAGGGAGTGGACTGAAGCTTTCTTT	CASSWREWTEAFF
TRBV7-9	.	TRBJ1-4	14	.	TGTGCCAGCAGCTTAGTCTCAGTCAATGAAAAACTGTTTTTT	CASSLVSVNEKLFF
TRBV2	.	TRBJ2-1	13	.	TGTGCCAGCAGTGTTGAGGTGCGGGCTGAGCAGTTCTTC	CASSVEVRAEQFF
TRBV6-1	.	TRBJ2-1	16	TRBD1	TGTGCCAGCAGTGAAGCGGCGGGACAGGGGGCTGTGGGGCAGTTCTTC	CASSEAAGQGAVGQFF
TRBV5-6	.	TRBJ2-5	15	TRBD1	TGTGCCAGCAGCCAGCCGCGGACAGGGAGAGAGACCCAGTACTTC	CASSQPRTGRETQYF
TRBV2	.	TRBJ2-1	15	.	TGTGCCATCCCGGCAGGGGTCGCATCGAACAATGAGCAGTTCTTC	CAIPAGVASNNEQFF